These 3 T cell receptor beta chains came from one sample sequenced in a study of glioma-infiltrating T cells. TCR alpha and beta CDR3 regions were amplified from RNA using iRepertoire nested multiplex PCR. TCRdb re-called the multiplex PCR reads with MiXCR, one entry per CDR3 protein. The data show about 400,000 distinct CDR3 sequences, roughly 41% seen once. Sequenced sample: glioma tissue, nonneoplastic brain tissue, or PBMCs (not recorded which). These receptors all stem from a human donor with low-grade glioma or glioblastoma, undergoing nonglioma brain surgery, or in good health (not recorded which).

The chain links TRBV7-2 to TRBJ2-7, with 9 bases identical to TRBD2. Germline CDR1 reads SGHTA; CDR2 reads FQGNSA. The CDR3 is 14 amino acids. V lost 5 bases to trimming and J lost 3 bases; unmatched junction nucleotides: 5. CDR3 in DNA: TGTGCCAGCAGCCACGGGACTAGCTTCTACGAGCAGTACTTC. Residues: CASSHGTSFYEQYF. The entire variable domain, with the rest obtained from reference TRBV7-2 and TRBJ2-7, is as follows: GAGVSQSPSNKVTEKGKDVELRCDPISGHTALYWYRQSLGQGLEFLIYFQGNSAPDKSGLPSDRFSAERTGGSVSTLTIQRTQQEDSAVYLCASSHGTSFYEQYFGPGTRLTVT.

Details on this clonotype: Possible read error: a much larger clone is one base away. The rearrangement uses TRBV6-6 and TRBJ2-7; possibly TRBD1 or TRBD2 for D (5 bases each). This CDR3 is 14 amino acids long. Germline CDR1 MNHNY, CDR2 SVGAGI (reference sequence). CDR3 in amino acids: CAGSYVMGAYEQYF. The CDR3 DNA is TGTGCCGGCAGTTACGTGATGGGGGCCTACGAGCAGTACTTC.

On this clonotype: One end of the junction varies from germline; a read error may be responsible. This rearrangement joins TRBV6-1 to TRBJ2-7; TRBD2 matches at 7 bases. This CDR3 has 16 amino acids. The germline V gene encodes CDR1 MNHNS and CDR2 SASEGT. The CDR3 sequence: CAISPLLAVLSYEQYF. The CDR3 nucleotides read TGTGCCATCAGTCCGCTTCTAGCGGTCCTATCCTACGAGCAGTACTTC.